The 4 T cell receptor beta chains listed next were all sequenced from one sample in a study of blood T cell repertoires in COVID-19. Produced via immunoSEQ multiplex PCR; TCRdb's table is partial and in-frame only. The top ten hold around 0.9% of the sample, which has about 120,000 clones, roughly 70% seen once. The specimen sequenced was peripheral blood. The receptors here all came from a human donor with acute or convalescent COVID-19. The donor label of this sample is uncertain.

The chain links TRBV9 to TRBJ1-2; 7 bases align to TRBD1. J gave up 6 bases and V 0 bases, and 14 bases lay outside the gene matches. Germline V gene sequence: CDR1 SGDLS, CDR2 YYNGEE. The CDR3 runs to 17 residues. CDR3 bases: TGTGCCAGCAGCGTAGAATGGGGACGAACAGGGGAGGATGGCTACACCTTC. The encoded protein is CASSVEWGRTGEDGYTF.

This chain connects TRBV6-1 to TRBJ1-1; perhaps TRBD1 as D (6 bases). CDR1 and CDR2 (germline): MNHNS, SASEGT. CDR3 length: 14 amino acids. Trimming took 0 bases from V and 7 from J, leaving 12 bases between them. This CDR3 reads CASSEAFRGVEAFF. CDR3 bases: TGTGCCAGCAGTGAAGCTTTCAGGGGCGTTGAAGCTTTCTTT.

This rearrangement joins TRBV7-8 to TRBJ1-6; maybe TRBD1 (5 bases). Germline V CDR1 and CDR2: SGHVS, FQNEAQ. The CDR3 spans 16 residues. Trimming removed 1 base at V and 3 bases at J, with 10 bases between. CDR3 sequence reads: CASSLGGGVYNSPLHF. CDR3 nucleotide sequence: TGTGCCAGCAGCTTAGGGGGAGGGGTCTATAATTCACCCCTCCACTTT.

V usage is TRBV5-5 and J usage is TRBJ2-2; maybe TRBD2 (6 bases). The CDR3 is made up of 14 amino acids. Germline V lookup: CDR1 SGHKS, CDR2 YYEKEE (reference sequence). The ends were cut back, 5 bases at V and 3 bases at J, with 11 bases in the middle. The DNA for the CDR3 is TGTGCCAGCAGTTCGGAGGGCCACACCGGGGAGCTGTTTTTT. It translates to CASSSEGHTGELFF. The full variable domain, its missing parts supplied by reference TRBV5-5 and TRBJ2-2, is DAGVTQSPTHLIKTRGQQVTLRCSPISGHKSVSWYQQVLGQGPQFIFQYYEKEERGRGNFPDRFSARQFPNYSSELNVNALLLGDSALYLCASSSEGHTGELFFGEGSRLTVL.